These T cell receptor beta chains were read from a single sample in a study of beta chain features in type 1 diabetes. Profiled with immunoSEQ multiplex PCR; TCRdb holds only in-frame clones, not every one. This table holds 300,000 to 400,000 clones, over 8.5% found once. Material for sequencing was central memory CD4+ T cells from blood. The receptors derive from a man aged 30-40 years with type 1 diabetes. The CDR3 runs from the conserved cysteine through the conserved F or W. Each record gives: D gene, J gene, V gene, clone size, CDR3 protein, CDR3 DNA. D genes are given only for firm matches. Part of the rows lack a size; the others show once, few, many or a class for expanded clones.

d_call: .
j_call: TRBJ1-3
v_call: TRBV18
clone_size: few
cdr3_aa: CASSPRGFSGNTIYF
cdr3_nt: TGTGCCAGCTCACCACGTGGTTTCTCTGGAAACACCATATATTTT

d_call: TRBD2
j_call: TRBJ2-1
v_call: TRBV11-2
clone_size: few
cdr3_aa: CASSPRTSGRDNEQFF
cdr3_nt: TGTGCCAGCAGCCCCCGGACTAGCGGGAGGGATAATGAGCAGTTCTTC

d_call: .
j_call: TRBJ1-1
v_call: TRBV7-6
clone_size: few
cdr3_aa: CASSVSWPEAFF
cdr3_nt: TGTGCCAGCAGCGTTTCCTGGCCAGAAGCTTTCTTT

d_call: .
j_call: TRBJ2-2
v_call: TRBV28
clone_size: .
cdr3_aa: CASILGSTGELFF
cdr3_nt: TGTGCCAGCATCCTGGGCTCCACCGGGGAGCTGTTTTTT

d_call: TRBD2
j_call: TRBJ2-2
v_call: TRBV7-3
clone_size: few
cdr3_aa: CASRPQTSGYTGELFF
cdr3_nt: TGTGCCAGCAGGCCTCAAACTAGCGGTTACACCGGGGAGCTGTTTTTT

d_call: .
j_call: TRBJ2-3
v_call: TRBV7-2
clone_size: many
cdr3_aa: CASSLAQATDTQYF
cdr3_nt: TGTGCCAGCAGCTTAGCGCAGGCCACAGATACGCAGTATTTT

d_call: TRBD2
j_call: TRBJ2-1
v_call: TRBV4-1
clone_size: .
cdr3_aa: CASSHPGLAGANEQFF
cdr3_nt: TGCGCCAGCAGCCACCCCGGACTAGCGGGAGCAAATGAGCAGTTCTTC

d_call: .
j_call: TRBJ2-7
v_call: TRBV23-1
clone_size: many
cdr3_aa: CASSQSGDEQYF
cdr3_nt: TGCGCCAGCAGTCAATCGGGGGACGAGCAGTACTTC

d_call: TRBD1
j_call: TRBJ2-1
v_call: TRBV7-2
clone_size: few
cdr3_aa: CASSPDRDNEQFF
cdr3_nt: TGTGCCAGCAGTCCCGACAGGGACAATGAGCAGTTCTTC

d_call: .
j_call: TRBJ2-5
v_call: TRBV6-5
clone_size: few
cdr3_aa: CASSYSSAGEETQYF
cdr3_nt: TGTGCCAGCAGTTACTCCTCCGCAGGGGAAGAGACCCAGTACTTC

d_call: .
j_call: TRBJ2-5
v_call: TRBV27
clone_size: few
cdr3_aa: CASSEAGSKTQYF
cdr3_nt: TGTGCCAGCAGTGAAGCAGGGTCCAAGACCCAGTACTTC

d_call: .
j_call: TRBJ1-1
v_call: TRBV11-2
clone_size: few
cdr3_aa: CASSLDRREVEAFF
cdr3_nt: TGTGCCAGCAGCTTAGACCGCAGGGAGGTTGAAGCTTTCTTT

d_call: TRBD2
j_call: TRBJ2-2
v_call: TRBV9
clone_size: few
cdr3_aa: CASAGGLASDGELFF
cdr3_nt: TGTGCCAGCGCCGGGGGACTAGCCTCGGACGGGGAGCTGTTTTTT

d_call: .
j_call: TRBJ2-1
v_call: TRBV10-1
clone_size: .
cdr3_aa: CASSELHGSSYNEQFF
cdr3_nt: TGCGCCAGCAGTGAGCTCCACGGGAGCTCCTACAATGAGCAGTTCTTC

d_call: TRBD2
j_call: TRBJ2-7
v_call: TRBV10-3
clone_size: .
cdr3_aa: CATRVGGDSYEQYF
cdr3_nt: TGTGCCACCCGGGTTGGGGGGGATTCCTACGAGCAGTACTTC

d_call: TRBD2
j_call: TRBJ2-2
v_call: TRBV28
clone_size: few
cdr3_aa: CASSLGGDRELFF
cdr3_nt: TGTGCCAGCAGTTTAGGGGGGGACCGGGAGCTGTTTTTT

d_call: TRBD1
j_call: TRBJ1-2
v_call: TRBV6-6
clone_size: few
cdr3_aa: CASSFQGDGYGYTF
cdr3_nt: TGTGCCAGCAGTTTCCAGGGGGATGGCTATGGCTACACCTTC

d_call: TRBD2
j_call: TRBJ2-5
v_call: TRBV5-4
clone_size: few
cdr3_aa: CASSSLAGDIETQYF
cdr3_nt: TGTGCCAGCAGCTCTTTAGCGGGAGACATAGAGACCCAGTACTTC

d_call: TRBD1
j_call: TRBJ1-2
v_call: TRBV30
clone_size: few
cdr3_aa: CAWSEPRDRPANYGYTF
cdr3_nt: TGTGCCTGGAGTGAACCCAGGGACAGGCCAGCTAACTATGGCTACACCTTC

d_call: TRBD2
j_call: TRBJ2-2
v_call: TRBV28
clone_size: few
cdr3_aa: CASTLGGLNTGELFF
cdr3_nt: TGTGCCAGCACCTTGGGGGGACTAAACACCGGGGAGCTGTTTTTT

d_call: .
j_call: TRBJ2-6
v_call: TRBV29-1
clone_size: .
cdr3_aa: CSVPNSRVDPSVLTF
cdr3_nt: TGCAGCGTCCCGAATTCCAGGGTAGATCCCAGCGTCCTGACTTTC

d_call: .
j_call: TRBJ2-3
v_call: TRBV6-5
clone_size: .
cdr3_aa: CASSPGLSTDTQYF
cdr3_nt: TGTGCCAGCAGTCCCGGGCTAAGCACAGATACGCAGTATTTC

d_call: .
j_call: TRBJ2-1
v_call: TRBV25-1
clone_size: .
cdr3_aa: CASSERWNEQFF
cdr3_nt: TGTGCCAGCAGTGAGCGTTGGAATGAGCAGTTCTTC

d_call: .
j_call: TRBJ2-5
v_call: TRBV11-2
clone_size: .
cdr3_aa: CASSLGGAETQYF
cdr3_nt: TGTGCCAGCAGCTTAGGTGGGGCGGAGACCCAGTACTTC

d_call: .
j_call: TRBJ1-5
v_call: TRBV18
clone_size: few
cdr3_aa: CASSPDHNQPQHF
cdr3_nt: TGTGCCAGCTCACCGGACCACAATCAGCCCCAGCATTTT

d_call: .
j_call: TRBJ2-7
v_call: TRBV7-2
clone_size: few
cdr3_aa: CASSVAAGPYEQYF
cdr3_nt: TGTGCCAGCAGCGTAGCGGCAGGGCCCTACGAGCAGTACTTC